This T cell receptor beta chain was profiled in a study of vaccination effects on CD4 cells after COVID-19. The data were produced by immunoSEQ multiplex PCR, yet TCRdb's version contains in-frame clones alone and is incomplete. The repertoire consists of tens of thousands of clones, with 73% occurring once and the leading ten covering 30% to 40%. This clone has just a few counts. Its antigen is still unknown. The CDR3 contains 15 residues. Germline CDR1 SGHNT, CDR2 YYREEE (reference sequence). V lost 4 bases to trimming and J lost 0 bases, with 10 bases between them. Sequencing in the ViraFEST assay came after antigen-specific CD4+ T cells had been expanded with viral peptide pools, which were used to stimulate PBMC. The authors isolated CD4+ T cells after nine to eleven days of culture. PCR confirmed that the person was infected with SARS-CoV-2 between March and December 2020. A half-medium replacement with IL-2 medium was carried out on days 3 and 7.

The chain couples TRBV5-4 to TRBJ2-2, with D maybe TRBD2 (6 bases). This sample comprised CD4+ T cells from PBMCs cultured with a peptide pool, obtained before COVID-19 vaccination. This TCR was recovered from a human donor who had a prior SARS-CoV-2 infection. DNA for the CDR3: TGTGCCAGCAGCCCAGCGGGCACGAACACCGGGGAGCTGTTTTTT. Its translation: CASSPAGTNTGELFF.